This T cell receptor beta chain was sequenced during a study of cytomegalovirus exposure and HLA in healthy donors. As for the study in general: A data release that came early held approximately 85 million unique TCRs from HLA-typed donors. The study's findings and limits: Reports indicate that TCR beta sequences accurately predicted the HLA-A and HLA-B alleles of most subjects. Links to common viral pathogens appeared, in a later analysis, for several of the most significant clusters.

The PCR employed 60 Vbeta primers together with 13 Jbeta primers. The method was immunoSEQ multiplex PCR; TCRdb's version includes in-frame clones alone and lacks a portion of them. The table lists 80,000 to 95,000 clones, over 55% of them singletons. Every donor was a healthy person donating bone marrow. The CDR3 has 14 amino acids. Germline CDR1 and CDR2: MDHEN and SYDVKM. V shed 7 bases and J 5 bases; nucleotides not matched to a gene: 9. Details on this clone: Antigen: not known.

J is TRBJ2-3 and V is TRBV28; TRBD2 matches 7 bases. The sequence was collected from a woman in her twenties or thirties in good health and CMV-seronegative. The specimen sequenced was PBMCs. CDR3 in amino acids: CASTVSGGGDTQYF. In nucleotides, the CDR3 is TGTGCCAGCACCGTTAGTGGGGGGGGAGATACGCAGTATTTT.